These 18 T cell receptor beta chains were sequenced from one sample in a study of OX40 agonist ivuxolimab in advanced cancers. Clones were sequenced by immunoSEQ multiplex PCR, and TCRdb holds only the in-frame ones, with some missing. The repertoire has about 49,000 clones, approximately 91% of them found once; the top ten carry around 1%. The material sequenced was CD4+ or CD8+ T cells sorted from blood, taken in a trial of the OX40 agonist ivuxolimab. Source of these receptors: an adult with an advanced solid tumor such as melanoma, head and neck, liver or kidney cancer.

The chain carries TRBV6-5 and TRBJ2-7; 8 bases are shared with TRBD1. Per the germline V gene, CDR1 is MNHEY and CDR2 is SVGAGI. This CDR3 region has 15 residues. With V trimmed by 6 bases and J by 4 bases, 11 bases remained unmatched. Here the CDR3 reads CASRKPGQESYEQYF. The CDR3 bases are TGTGCCAGCAGAAAACCGGGACAGGAATCGTACGAGCAGTACTTC.

The chain couples TRBV2 to TRBJ2-1, with TRBD1 matching 7 bases. CDR1 and CDR2 (germline): SNHLY, FYNNEI. The CDR3 is made up of 13 amino acids. V lost 10 bases to trimming and J lost 1 base; unmatched junction nucleotides: 4. CDR3 residues: CANRQGSYNEQFF. CDR3 in DNA: TGTGCCAATCGACAGGGATCCTACAATGAGCAGTTCTTC.

In its sample, this clone was seen a few times. The V and J genes are TRBV5-1 and TRBJ1-1, with 7 bases fitting TRBD1. J was trimmed by 8 bases and V by 4 bases; bases with no gene match: 8. This CDR3 region has 13 residues. Germline loops: CDR1 SGHRS, CDR2 YFSETQ. The CDR3 here is CASSGTATREAFF. Written as DNA, the CDR3 is TGCGCCAGCAGCGGGACAGCGACCAGAGAAGCTTTCTTT.

The rearrangement links TRBV7-6 to TRBJ2-1; D remains unclear. The V gene's germline CDR1 is SGHVS and CDR2 FNYEAQ. Trimming shortened V by 1 base and J by 5 bases, and 6 bases separated the two germline ends. There are 13 residues in the CDR3. Written as DNA, the CDR3 is TGTGCCAGCAGCTTAGGGGCCAACAATGAGCAGTTCTTC. This sequence encodes CASSLGANNEQFF.

V and J are TRBV15 and TRBJ2-6, with 12 bases matching TRBD2. Looked up from germline, CDR1 is LNHNV and CDR2 is YYDKDF (reference sequence). After removal of 9 bases from V and 0 bases from J, the junction contained 3 bases not matched to a gene. This CDR3 region has 16 residues. CDR3 residues: CATLAGGFSGANVLTF. The CDR3 DNA reads TGTGCCACTCTAGCGGGAGGGTTCTCTGGGGCCAACGTCCTGACTTTC.

This sequence joins TRBV28 and TRBJ1-1, with D possibly TRBD1 on 6 matching bases. The CDR3 contains 12 residues. Trimming shortened V by 8 bases and J by 7 bases, and 14 bases separated the two germline ends. Germline-derived CDR1 and CDR2 are MDHEN and SYDVKM. The CDR3 protein is CASLDRSYEAFF. The CDR3 coding sequence is TGTGCCAGCCTGGACAGATCCTATGAAGCTTTCTTT.

V usage is TRBV4-3 and J usage is TRBJ1-1; TRBD1 agrees at 7 bases. The CDR3 is 13 residues long. J lost 12 bases, V lost 0 bases, and 7 bases had no gene match. CDR1 and CDR2 (germline): LGHNA, YSLEER. In DNA form, the CDR3 reads TGCGCCAGCAGCCAAGATTGGTCAGGGGGGCCTTTCTTT. Its translation is CASSQDWSGGPFF.

The rearrangement joins TRBV15 to TRBJ1-3, with D perhaps matching TRBD1 (5 bases). Germline V lookup: CDR1 LNHNV, CDR2 YYDKDF (reference sequence). The V and J ends lost 0 bases and 4 bases respectively, with 13 bases between them. This CDR3 comprises 16 residues. CDR3: CATSRDASGRGNTIYF. The CDR3 DNA is TGTGCCACCAGCAGAGATGCGTCGGGACGAGGAAACACCATATATTTT.

This chain connects TRBV19 to TRBJ2-3, with a tentative D call TRBD2 (6 bases). The CDR3 is 16 amino acids. Germline assignment: CDR1 LNHDA and CDR2 SQIVND (reference sequence). V shed 7 bases and J shed 1 base, with 18 bases lying between them. CDR3 sequence: CASNPRGKGGTDTQYF. The CDR3 nucleotides are TGTGCCAGTAACCCTCGGGGGAAGGGAGGCACAGATACGCAGTATTTT.

The genes are TRBV6-1 and TRBJ1-5; D is ambiguous. Trimming shortened V by 8 bases and J by 4 bases, and 12 bases separated the two germline ends. The CDR3 length is 13 residues. Germline loops: CDR1 MNHNS, CDR2 SASEGT. Here the CDR3 DNA reads TGTGCCAGCGACCTGGGGTTAAATCAGCCCCAGCATTTT. Its translation is CASDLGLNQPQHF.

The V call is TRBV10-2, the J call TRBJ2-5, with 8 bases that match TRBD2. The length of the CDR3 is 15 residues. With 6 bases clipped from V and 5 bases from J, the junction kept 11 bases outside the gene matches. Germline V gene sequence: CDR1 WSHSY, CDR2 SAAADI. In DNA, the CDR3 is TGCGCCAGCAGGCCACTAGCGGAACCGAGGGAGACCCAGTACTTC. Protein: CASRPLAEPRETQYF.

The chain links TRBV5-6 to TRBJ2-6; no clear D. The germline V gene encodes CDR1 SGHDT and CDR2 YYEEEE. The V gene lost 1 base and the J gene lost 2 bases, with 7 bases spanning the gap. This CDR3 has 15 residues. The CDR3: CASSLYGAGANVLTF. The CDR3 DNA follows: TGTGCCAGCAGCTTGTATGGTGCTGGGGCCAACGTCCTGACTTTC.

The V and J genes are TRBV7-2 and TRBJ2-6; D call uncertain. Germline CDR1 reads SGHTA; CDR2 reads FQGNSA. CDR3 length equals 11 residues. Trimming stripped 8 bases from V and 6 bases from J, with 5 bases between. This CDR3 is CASRSANVLTF. CDR3 coding DNA: TGTGCCAGCCGCTCGGCCAACGTCCTGACTTTC.

This sequence joins TRBV28 and TRBJ1-4; D not certain. CDR3 length: 15 residues. Germline CDR1 reads MDHEN; CDR2 reads SYDVKM. Trimming cost V 6 bases and J 6 bases, with 17 bases left between them. The CDR3 region has the DNA TGTGCCAGCAGGGGCCCCGGGATGGCGGATGAAAAACTGTTTTTT. It is translated as CASRGPGMADEKLFF.

The rearrangement joins TRBV7-3 to TRBJ2-5; D gene ambiguous. Germline CDR1 and CDR2: SGHTA and FQGTGA. V was clipped by 2 bases and J by 2 bases, with 12 bases between them. The CDR3 has 15 amino acids. The CDR3 DNA is TGTGCCAGCAGCTTAGGAGTCGATGGGCAAGAGACCCAGTACTTC. This sequence encodes CASSLGVDGQETQYF.

DNA for the CDR3: TGTGCCAGCAGCGGAGGACGGATTCGCACAGATACGCAGTATTTT. It is translated as CASSGGRIRTDTQYF. The genes are TRBV9 and TRBJ2-3, with unresolved D. Germline lookup yields CDR1 SGDLS and CDR2 YYNGEE. The CDR3 runs 15 residues. V was trimmed by 3 bases and J by 1 base, leaving 12 bases between them.

The chain recombines TRBV7-6 with TRBJ2-1; no definite D call. CDR3 length: 11 amino acids. With 5 bases removed from V and 5 bases from J, the gap between germline ends came to 4 bases. Germline V gene lookup returns CDR1 SGHVS and CDR2 FNYEAQ. The CDR3 DNA reads as TGTGCCAGCAGCCTCAACAATGAGCAGTTCTTC. This encodes CASSLNNEQFF.

V gene TRBV25-1 combines with J gene TRBJ2-5; D assignment may be TRBD1 or TRBD2 (7 bases each). Germline V lookup: CDR1 MGHDK, CDR2 SYGVNS. The CDR3 has 15 amino acids. V shed 2 bases and J shed 5 bases, with 15 bases lying between them. CDR3 protein: CASSELGGGGETQYF. In DNA form, the CDR3 reads TGTGCCAGCAGTGAACTGGGAGGGGGCGGGGAGACCCAGTACTTC.